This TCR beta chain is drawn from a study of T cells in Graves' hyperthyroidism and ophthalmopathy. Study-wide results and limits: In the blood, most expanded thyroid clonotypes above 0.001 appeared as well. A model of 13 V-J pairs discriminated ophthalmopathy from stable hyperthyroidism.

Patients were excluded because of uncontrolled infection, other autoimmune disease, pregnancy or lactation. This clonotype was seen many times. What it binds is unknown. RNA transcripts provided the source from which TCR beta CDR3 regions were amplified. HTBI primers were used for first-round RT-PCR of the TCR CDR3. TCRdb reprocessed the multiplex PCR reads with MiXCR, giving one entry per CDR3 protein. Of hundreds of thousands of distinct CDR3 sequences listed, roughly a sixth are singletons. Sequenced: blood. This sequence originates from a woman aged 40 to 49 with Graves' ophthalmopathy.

The CDR3 reads CAWSSHQGFGGYTF. CDR3 coding DNA: TGTGCCTGGAGTTCTCACCAGGGTTTTGGCGGCTACACCTTC. The chain combines TRBV30 with TRBJ1-2, with a possible D match to TRBD1 (5 bases). The CDR3 covers 14 residues. Germline lookup yields CDR1 GTSNPN and CDR2 SVGIG (reference sequence). Trimming took off 2 bases at V and 8 bases at J, with 18 bases between the two ends.